The 15 T cell receptor beta chains in this list originate from one sample, sequenced in a study of control samples from healthy donors and cancer patients. Sequenced by immunoSEQ multiplex PCR; TCRdb stores in-frame clones only, minus some. This repertoire shows 170,000 or so clones, around 89% found once; its top ten account for 1.4%. The source material was blood. The receptors were gathered from a woman in her fifties or sixties in good health.

As for this clone: This CDR3 is also generated by other DNA sequences in the sample. This chain connects TRBV6-5 to TRBJ2-7; D may match TRBD1 or TRBD2 (5 bases each). This CDR3 region has 13 residues. V lost 5 bases to trimming and J lost 6 bases, with 14 bases between them. Germline lookup yields CDR1 MNHEY and CDR2 SVGAGI. For the CDR3, the DNA is TGTGCCAGCAGTCGGGACCCGCCGGGCGAGCAGTACTTC. Translation: CASSRDPPGEQYF.

The CDR3 is CASSLERTKGSPLHF. The CDR3 DNA reads TGTGCCAGCAGCTTAGAACGGACAAAGGGTTCACCCCTCCACTTT. V usage is TRBV11-2 and J usage is TRBJ1-6, with D tentatively TRBD1 (5 bases). Trimming removed 0 bases at V and 9 bases at J, with 12 bases between. CDR1 is SGHAT and CDR2 is FQNNGV in the germline V gene. This CDR3 comprises 15 residues.

V is TRBV18 and J is TRBJ2-1; D possibly corresponds to TRBD2 (5 bases). The V end lost 6 bases, the J end lost 0 bases, and 12 bases lay between the germline ends. The CDR3 totals 15 residues. Germline CDR1 and CDR2: KGHSH and LQKENI. The CDR3 nucleotides are TGTGCCAGCTCCCCTGCGGGTGGCTCCTACAATGAGCAGTTCTTC. Amino acids: CASSPAGGSYNEQFF.

The chain couples TRBV7-2 to TRBJ2-2; 8 bases fit TRBD2. Trimming at V came to 5 bases and at J to 1 base, leaving 6 bases not matched to a gene. CDR1 and CDR2 from the germline V gene are SGHTA and FQGNSA. The CDR3 totals 16 residues. The CDR3 is CASSLGGGKNTGELFF. CDR3 sequence (DNA): TGTGCCAGCAGCCTGGGCGGGGGGAAGAACACCGGGGAGCTGTTTTTT.

CDR3 amino acids: CASIKTQGEVNQPQHF. The CDR3 DNA reads as TGTGCCAGTATTAAAACACAGGGGGAAGTGAATCAGCCCCAGCATTTT. The chain uses TRBV19 and TRBJ1-5; the match to TRBD1 covers 8 bases. Germline V gene data show CDR1 as LNHDA and CDR2 as SQIVND (reference sequence). J lost 4 bases, V lost 7 bases, and 12 bases had no gene match. CDR3 length equals 16 residues.

The chain has TRBV7-2 and TRBJ1-2; 8 bases map to TRBD1. V gave up 5 bases and J gave up 6 bases; unmatched junction bases: 17. Germline V gives CDR1 SGHTA, CDR2 FQGNSA. The CDR3 runs to 17 residues. CDR3 DNA sequence: TGTGCCAGCAGCAGCAGGACAGGGACTTCGGTGTCGAATGGCTACACCTTC. The encoded protein is CASSSRTGTSVSNGYTF.

The sample holds one count of this clone. This chain uses TRBV5-1 with TRBJ2-7; D is unclear. V dropped 5 bases and J dropped 3 bases, with 24 bases sitting between them. Germline-derived CDR1 and CDR2 are SGHRS and YFSETQ. The CDR3 is 17 residues long. The CDR3 sequence: CASRSDLRQPWDYEQYF. As DNA, the CDR3 is TGCGCCAGCAGGAGCGACTTACGGCAACCTTGGGACTACGAGCAGTACTTC.

The gene calls are TRBV10-3 and TRBJ1-1; possibly TRBD1 for D (5 bases). The CDR3 loop spans 13 amino acids. Germline lookup yields CDR1 ENHRY and CDR2 SYGVKD. V lost 10 bases to trimming and J lost 1 base, with 13 bases between them. The CDR3 sequence is CATTRQGNTEAFF. The CDR3 bases are TGTGCCACAACCCGTCAGGGGAACACTGAAGCTTTCTTT.

CDR3 protein: CASSPGRDGIGAQHF. In nucleotides, the CDR3 is TGTGCCAGCTCCCCTGGCCGGGACGGGATAGGGGCCCAGCATTTT. This sequence joins TRBV18 and TRBJ1-5; tentative D call: TRBD1 (5 bases). CDR1 and CDR2 (germline): KGHSH, LQKENI. The CDR3 covers 15 residues. V lost 6 bases to trimming and J lost 11 bases, with 23 bases between them. The variable domain in full, completed from reference TRBV18 and TRBJ1-5, reads NAGVMQNPRHLVRRRGQEARLRCSPMKGHSHVYWYRQLPEEGLKFMVYLQKENIIDESGMPKERFSAEFPKEGPSILRIQQVVRGDSAAYFCASSPGRDGIGAQHFGDGTRLSIL.

The chain combines TRBV11-3 with TRBJ2-3; D is perhaps TRBD2 (5 bases). Trimming pared 1 base from V and 1 base from J, leaving 12 bases between. The CDR3 is made up of 16 amino acids. Germline lookup yields CDR1 SGHNT and CDR2 YENEEA. The CDR3: CASSLVSGKGTDTQYF. In DNA, the CDR3 is TGTGCCAGCAGCTTAGTGTCCGGGAAGGGCACAGATACGCAGTATTTT. Full variable domain (rest looked up from reference TRBV11-3 and TRBJ2-3): EAGVVQSPRYKIIEKKQPVAFWCNPISGHNTLYWYLQNLGQGPELLIRYENEEAVDDSQLPKDRFSAERLKGVDSTLKIQPAELGDSAVYLCASSLVSGKGTDTQYFGPGTRLTVL.

The CDR3 spells CASSTALAGSREETQYF. The CDR3, as DNA: TGTGCCAGCAGCACTGCCTTAGCGGGGAGTCGGGAAGAGACCCAGTACTTC. The V call is TRBV5-6, the J call TRBJ2-5, with TRBD2 identical over 8 bases. Germline V gives CDR1 SGHDT, CDR2 YYEEEE. CDR3 length equals 17 residues. V lost 4 bases to trimming and J lost 3 bases; unmatched junction nucleotides: 14.

The V gene is TRBV7-3, the J gene TRBJ2-2; D possibly uses TRBD1 or TRBD2 (5 bases each). Trimming pared 4 bases from V and 4 bases from J, leaving 13 bases between. The CDR3 loop spans 15 amino acids. Germline V CDR1 and CDR2: SGHTA, FQGTGA. The CDR3 region is CASSSGATGTGELFF. Written as DNA, the CDR3 is TGTGCCAGCAGCTCCGGGGCTACCGGCACCGGGGAGCTGTTTTTT.

The V call is TRBV6-4, the J call TRBJ1-3; D may be TRBD1 (5 bases). V dropped 11 bases and J dropped 0 bases, with 17 bases sitting between them. Germline CDR1 is MRHNA and CDR2 is SNTAGT. CDR3 size: 15 residues. CDR3 loop: CAYRPAGDSGNTIYF. CDR3 DNA: TGTGCCTACAGGCCGGCAGGAGACTCTGGAAACACCATATATTTT.

This clone was counted once. V usage is TRBV6-5 and J usage is TRBJ2-1; the match to TRBD1 covers 12 bases. CDR1 and CDR2 from the germline V gene are MNHEY and SVGAGI. With V trimmed by 2 bases and J by 10 bases, 6 bases remained unmatched. This CDR3 spans 15 amino acids. The CDR3 DNA follows: TGTGCCAGCAGTTACCGGGACAGGGGGCGGCGCGAGCAGTTCTTC. Encoded protein: CASSYRDRGRREQFF.

V and J are TRBV12-3 or TRBV12-4 and TRBJ1-3; no definite D call. CDR3 length: 12 residues. V shed 5 bases and J shed 4 bases, with 6 bases lying between them. The CDR3 DNA reads as TGTGCCAGCAGTCGAGACGGAAACACCATATATTTT. Translation: CASSRDGNTIYF.